What follows are 9 T cell receptor beta chains derived from one specimen sequenced in a study of blood T cell repertoires in COVID-19. The repertoire was sequenced with immunoSEQ multiplex PCR; TCRdb's copy has only in-frame clones and lacks some. The sample contains 200,000 or so clones, roughly 80% of which appear only once. Sequenced: peripheral blood. These receptors all come from a woman aged 55-69 years who had recovered from COVID-19.

The CDR3 loop reads CASSVARLAGGSSYNEQFF. CDR3 in DNA: TGTGCCAGCAGCGTAGCTCGTCTAGCGGGGGGCTCCTCCTACAATGAGCAGTTCTTC. The rearrangement joins TRBV9 to TRBJ2-1, with 11 positions matching TRBD2. The CDR3 has 19 amino acids. Germline V gives CDR1 SGDLS, CDR2 YYNGEE. V trimming: 0 bases; J trimming: 0 bases; junction bases outside the gene matches: 8.

The chain recombines TRBV5-6 with TRBJ2-3, with D possibly matching TRBD2 (6 bases). The germline gives CDR1 SGHDT, CDR2 YYEEEE. The CDR3 runs 15 residues. Trimming left V 1 base short and J 2 bases short, with 11 bases between. CDR3 protein: CASSLSGDSTDTQYF. The CDR3 DNA is TGTGCCAGCAGCTTGTCGGGGGATTCCACAGATACGCAGTATTTT.

The gene calls are TRBV18 and TRBJ2-5; 8 positions match TRBD2. CDR3 size: 15 residues. Trimming at V came to 2 bases and at J to 3 bases, leaving 5 bases not matched to a gene. Germline-derived CDR1 and CDR2 are KGHSH and LQKENI. The CDR3: CASSPALGGEETQYF. The CDR3 DNA reads TGTGCCAGCTCACCAGCCCTCGGGGGGGAAGAGACCCAGTACTTC. The entire variable domain, with the rest obtained from reference TRBV18 and TRBJ2-5, is as follows: NAGVMQNPRHLVRRRGQEARLRCSPMKGHSHVYWYRQLPEEGLKFMVYLQKENIIDESGMPKERFSAEFPKEGPSILRIQQVVRGDSAAYFCASSPALGGEETQYFGPGTRLLVL.

The chain has TRBV29-1 and TRBJ1-2; D not resolved. Trimming took off 0 bases at V and 4 bases at J, with 9 bases between the two ends. CDR1 SQVTM and CDR2 ANQGSEA come from the germline V gene. The length of the CDR3 is 13 residues. For the CDR3, the DNA is TGCAGCGTTGAAGATTCCGGGTTCTATGGCTACACCTTC. Translation gives CSVEDSGFYGYTF.

The chain recombines TRBV7-2 with TRBJ2-3; D gene uncertain. CDR3 length equals 12 residues. Trimming cost V 2 bases and J 4 bases, with 4 bases left between them. CDR1 is SGHTA, CDR2 FQGNSA, per germline. CDR3 region: CASSLQADTQYF. As DNA, the CDR3 is TGTGCCAGCAGCTTACAGGCAGATACGCAGTATTTT.

In DNA form, the CDR3 reads TGCGCCAGCAGCTTGAGGACAGGGAATGAAAAACTGTTTTTT. It translates to CASSLRTGNEKLFF. This chain connects TRBV5-1 to TRBJ1-4; 8 bases match TRBD1. Trimming cost V 1 base and J 5 bases; bases outside gene matches: 1. Germline CDR1 reads SGHRS; CDR2 reads YFSETQ. CDR3 length: 14 residues.

The chain uses TRBV7-3 and TRBJ2-2; D gene ambiguous. The germline gives CDR1 SGHTA, CDR2 FQGTGA. The length of the CDR3 is 13 residues. The V gene lost 4 bases and the J gene lost 2 bases, with 5 bases spanning the gap. As DNA, the CDR3 is TGTGCCAGCAGCTCTGTCAACACCGGGGAGCTGTTTTTT. Residues: CASSSVNTGELFF.

The chain has TRBV12-3 or TRBV12-4 and TRBJ1-1; 9 bases map to TRBD1. CDR3 length: 13 amino acids. J lost 10 bases, V lost 5 bases, and 8 bases had no gene match. The chain's CDR3 is CASSPKTGGRAFF. Written as DNA, the CDR3 is TGTGCCAGCAGTCCGAAAACAGGGGGCAGAGCTTTCTTT.

The chain links TRBV4-2 to TRBJ2-2; TRBD2 matches at 7 bases. The CDR3 loop spans 15 amino acids. CDR1 is LGHNA and CDR2 is YNFKEQ in the germline V gene. V shed 1 base and J 5 bases; nucleotides not matched to a gene: 4. The CDR3 sequence: CASSQGRGGTGELFF. The CDR3 DNA sequence: TGTGCCAGCAGCCAAGGTCGGGGAGGGACCGGGGAGCTGTTTTTT.